The next 24 T cell receptor beta chains were all read from a single sample in a study of prognosis after radiotherapy for stage I lung cancer. Multiplex PCR in two rounds served to amplify TCR beta CDR3 from genomic DNA. Used in first-round PCR were primers specific to each TRBV and TRBJ gene. TCRdb passed the multiplex PCR reads through MiXCR, listing each CDR3 protein once. The profile shows approximately 28,000 distinct CDR3 sequences, around two fifths of them singletons. The source material was PBMCs, sampled before or after stereotactic body radiation therapy (not recorded which). All receptors derive from a donor aged 50 or older with non-small cell lung cancer.

In its sample, this clonotype was seen many times. The V and J genes are TRBV5-1 and TRBJ2-1; D remains ambiguous. The V end lost 3 bases, the J end lost 3 bases, and 10 bases lay between the germline ends. The CDR3 runs 14 residues. Germline CDR1 and CDR2: SGHRS and YFSETQ. The DNA of the CDR3 is TGCGCCAGCAGCTACGTGGGTTACTACAATGAGCAGTTCTTC. This encodes CASSYVGYYNEQFF. Looking up the rest from reference TRBV5-1 and TRBJ2-1 gives the full variable domain: KAGVTQTPRYLIKTRGQQVTLSCSPISGHRSVSWYQQTPGQGLQFLFEYFSETQRNKGNFPGRFSGRQFSNSRSEMNVSTLELGDSALYLCASSYVGYYNEQFFGPGTRLTVL.

Worth noting for this clonotype: A much larger clone lies a single base off, so this may be a read error. This chain joins TRBV7-2 and TRBJ2-4, with 10 bases lining up with TRBD2. Germline V lookup: CDR1 SGHTA, CDR2 FQGNSA. The CDR3 spans 14 residues. The ends lost 7 bases at V and 6 bases at J; junction bases unmatched: 6. DNA for the CDR3: TGTGCCAGCATCCCAGCGGGGGGGGGAAACATTCAGTACTTC. Translation gives CASIPAGGGNIQYF.

This clonotype was seen at least ten times. The chain carries TRBV6-8 and TRBJ1-1; D remains unclear. V dropped 0 bases and J dropped 1 base, with 3 bases sitting between them. The length of the CDR3 is 13 residues. The germline gives CDR1 MNHGY, CDR2 SAAAGT. Here the CDR3 DNA reads TGTGCCAGCAGTTACTCACAGAACACTGAAGCTTTCTTT. As protein: CASSYSQNTEAFF.

The V call is TRBV5-1, the J call TRBJ1-2, with unresolved D. Germline CDR1 is SGHRS and CDR2 is YFSETQ. The CDR3 runs to 12 residues. V shed 4 bases and J shed 8 bases, with 12 bases lying between them. The CDR3 sequence is CASSPYEGGYTF. The DNA of the CDR3 is TGCGCCAGCAGCCCATACGAGGGAGGCTACACCTTC.

This clonotype was counted a few times. V is TRBV4-3 and J is TRBJ1-1; D is ambiguous. Trimming removed 4 bases from V and 4 bases from J, with 16 bases in between. The CDR3 is 15 amino acids. Germline CDR1 reads LGHNA; CDR2 reads YSLEER. As DNA, the CDR3 is TGCGCCAGCAGCCCAGGCGGTGGCGTTGCCACTGAAGCTTTCTTT. Translating it yields CASSPGGGVATEAFF.

This clonotype was picked up many times. The chain employs TRBV20-1 and TRBJ2-7; TRBD1 aligns across 9 bases. With V trimmed by 1 base and J by 5 bases, 9 bases remained unmatched. There are 15 residues in the CDR3. The V gene's germline CDR1 is DFQATT and CDR2 SNEGSKA (reference sequence). The CDR3 sequence is CSARVHSTGGNEQYF. In DNA form, the CDR3 reads TGCAGTGCTAGAGTACACTCGACAGGGGGTAACGAGCAGTACTTC.

On this clonotype itself: A read error may explain this, as a much larger clone is one base away. The CDR3 protein is CAISESPQDTQYF. As DNA, the CDR3 is TGTGCCATCAGTGAGTCACCGCAGGATACGCAGTATTTT. The V call is TRBV10-3, the J call TRBJ2-3, with D hard to call. Germline CDR1 ENHRY, CDR2 SYGVKD. The CDR3 is 13 residues long. V was trimmed by 0 bases and J by 6 bases, leaving 7 bases between them.

The rearrangement links TRBV5-6 to TRBJ1-2, with TRBD1 as a possible D gene (6 bases). Looked up from germline, CDR1 is SGHDT and CDR2 is YYEEEE. V lost 0 bases and J 6 bases, leaving 9 bases between the germline ends. CDR3 length equals 13 residues. The CDR3 here is CASSLEQGHGYTF. The CDR3 DNA reads TGTGCCAGCAGCTTGGAACAGGGACATGGCTACACCTTC. The variable domain in full, completed from reference TRBV5-6 and TRBJ1-2, reads DAGVTQSPTHLIKTRGQQVTLRCSPKSGHDTVSWYQQALGQGPQFIFQYYEEEERQRGNFPDRFSGHQFPNYSSELNVNALLLGDSALYLCASSLEQGHGYTFGSGTRLTVV.

The chain joins TRBV19 to TRBJ1-1; tentatively, D is TRBD1 (5 bases). Germline CDR1 and CDR2: LNHDA and SQIVND (reference sequence). V was cut by 7 bases and J by 10 bases, with 22 bases left in between. The CDR3 loop spans 14 amino acids. The CDR3 sequence is CASTPREPGRGAFF. The CDR3 nucleotides are TGTGCCAGTACCCCTCGGGAACCGGGGAGGGGAGCTTTCTTT.

This clonotype was seen many times. V gene TRBV9 combines with J gene TRBJ2-2; 7 positions match TRBD2. With 6 bases clipped from V and 0 bases from J, the junction kept 5 bases outside the gene matches. The CDR3 totals 15 residues. Looked up from germline, CDR1 is SGDLS and CDR2 is YYNGEE. As DNA, the CDR3 is TGTGCCAGCACCCCGGGGGGTTCGAACACCGGGGAGCTGTTTTTT. Residues: CASTPGGSNTGELFF.

The CDR3 here is CASSPGGGPREQYF. Written as DNA, the CDR3 is TGTGCCAGCAGCCCGGGGGGGGGGCCGCGAGAGCAGTACTTC. This chain joins TRBV5-4 and TRBJ2-7; 8 positions match TRBD2. The CDR3 is 14 residues long. CDR1 is SGHNT, CDR2 YYREEE, per germline (reference sequence). V shed 4 bases and J 7 bases; nucleotides not matched to a gene: 10.

In this sample, this clonotype turned up many times. The CDR3 coding sequence is TGTGCCAGCAGCCCGAGAAGGGGCACTGAAGCTTTCTTT. Protein product: CASSPRRGTEAFF. The chain is built from TRBV3-1 and TRBJ1-1, with a possible D match to TRBD1 (5 bases). Germline CDR1 LGHDT, CDR2 YNNKEL (reference sequence). This CDR3 has 13 residues. V was shortened by 4 bases and J by 4 bases, with 10 bases between the two germline ends.

This clonotype counts as medium-sized (0.01 to 0.1%). The rearrangement uses TRBV2 and TRBJ2-5; possibly TRBD2 for D (6 bases). CDR1 and CDR2 from the germline V gene are SNHLY and FYNNEI. V was shortened by 6 bases and J by 4 bases, with 18 bases between the two germline ends. The CDR3 contains 15 residues. Written as DNA, the CDR3 is TGTGCCAGCAGACGGCAAGAGGGAGGCTTAGAGACCCAGTACTTC. Translating gives CASRRQEGGLETQYF.

CDR3 residues: CASSQRTVSYEQYF. In nucleotides, the CDR3 is TGTGCCAGCAGCCAAAGGACGGTGTCCTACGAGCAGTACTTC. The chain couples TRBV3-1 to TRBJ2-7; D remains ambiguous. The germline V and J ends were trimmed by 2 bases and 1 base, with 9 bases remaining between them. Per the germline V gene, CDR1 is LGHDT and CDR2 is YNNKEL (reference sequence). There are 14 residues in the CDR3.

The rearrangement uses TRBV27 and TRBJ2-1; TRBD1 matches at 8 bases. The CDR3 totals 14 residues. The V gene end was trimmed by 5 bases and the J gene end by 6 bases; junction bases not matched to a gene: 6. Germline CDR1 reads MNHEY; CDR2 reads SMNVEV (reference sequence). CDR3 DNA sequence: TGTGCCAGCAGTAACCCGGGACAGGTCAATGAGCAGTTCTTC. Translation: CASSNPGQVNEQFF.

This clonotype was counted once. The J gene is TRBJ1-1, the V gene TRBV19; unclear D gene. The germline CDR1 and CDR2 sequences are LNHDA and SQIVND (reference sequence). The V gene lost 4 bases and the J gene lost 0 bases, with 15 bases spanning the gap. The CDR3 sequence is 16 residues long. CDR3 DNA: TGTGCCAGTAGTAGCTCACCGTGGTGGGTGAACACTGAAGCTTTCTTT. Amino acid sequence: CASSSSPWWVNTEAFF. Full variable domain (rest looked up from reference TRBV19 and TRBJ1-1): DGGITQSPKYLFRKEGQNVTLSCEQNLNHDAMYWYRQDPGQGLRLIYYSQIVNDFQKGDIAEGYSVSREKKESFPLTVTSAQKNPTAFYLCASSSSPWWVNTEAFFGQGTRLTVV.

As concerns this clonotype: This is likely an artifact of a read error, given a far larger clone one base away. The chain employs TRBV6-4 and TRBJ2-1; weak D call: TRBD2 (6 bases). Trimming pared 5 bases from V and 5 bases from J, leaving 19 bases between. CDR1 is MRHNA and CDR2 is SNTAGT in the germline V gene. The CDR3 loop spans 16 amino acids. The CDR3: CASSYLLSGVNNEQFF. CDR3 nucleotides: TGTGCCAGCAGTTATTTACTATCGGGAGTAAACAATGAGCAGTTCTTC.

Ten or more counts support this clonotype. The chain is built from TRBV6-5 and TRBJ2-1; D call uncertain. CDR3 length: 13 amino acids. CDR1 and CDR2 from the germline V gene are MNHEY and SVGAGI. V dropped 0 bases and J dropped 9 bases, with 9 bases sitting between them. CDR3 region: CASSYSGSLEQFF. The CDR3, as DNA: TGTGCCAGCAGTTACTCGGGTAGCCTTGAGCAGTTCTTC.

Many counts were recorded for this clonotype. In DNA form, the CDR3 reads TGTGCCTGGAGTGTGGAGGGGAATCAGCCCCAGCATTTT. It translates to CAWSVEGNQPQHF. The V gene is TRBV30, the J gene TRBJ1-5; perhaps TRBD1 as D (5 bases). This CDR3 region has 13 residues. Germline CDR1 reads GTSNPN; CDR2 reads SVGIG (reference sequence). V shed 0 bases and J shed 4 bases, with 7 bases lying between them.

Comment on this clonotype: With a far larger clone one base away, a read error is the likely cause. The V gene is TRBV6-9, the J gene TRBJ2-7; tentatively, D is TRBD1 (6 bases). CDR3 length: 14 residues. The V gene lost 4 bases and the J gene lost 4 bases, with 14 bases spanning the gap. Germline V CDR1 and CDR2: MNHGY, SVAAGI. The CDR3 loop is CASSSLTGSYEQYF. In DNA form, the CDR3 reads TGTGCCAGCAGTTCCTTAACAGGGTCATACGAGCAGTACTTC.

This clonotype appeared a few times. This rearrangement joins TRBV30 to TRBJ1-6; D is perhaps TRBD1 (6 bases). The V and J ends lost 0 bases and 7 bases respectively, with 10 bases between them. The CDR3 has 14 amino acids. In germline, CDR1 is GTSNPN, CDR2 SVGIG (reference sequence). Here the CDR3 reads CAWSVVQGNSPLHF. As DNA, the CDR3 is TGTGCCTGGAGTGTAGTGCAGGGGAATTCACCCCTCCACTTT.

The table lists this clonotype with many counts. The chain uses TRBV20-1 and TRBJ2-5; 7 bases map to TRBD2. Trimming cost V 5 bases and J 1 base; bases outside gene matches: 4. The CDR3 consists of 13 residues. Per the germline V gene, CDR1 is DFQATT and CDR2 is SNEGSKA (reference sequence). The CDR3 region has the DNA TGCAGTGCTTTCTGGGGGGGCCAAGAGACCCAGTACTTC. It specifies CSAFWGGQETQYF.

This clonotype was found many times. The V and J genes are TRBV19 and TRBJ1-1, with D unresolved. The germline CDR1 and CDR2 sequences are LNHDA and SQIVND (reference sequence). The CDR3 is made up of 14 amino acids. V was trimmed by 7 bases and J by 4 bases, leaving 16 bases between them. In nucleotides, the CDR3 is TGTGCCAGTACCCTGGTTGGCGGCGGCACTGAAGCTTTCTTT. Translating gives CASTLVGGGTEAFF.

This clonotype was counted many times. V is TRBV7-2 and J is TRBJ2-2; tentatively, D is TRBD1 (5 bases). This CDR3 is 14 amino acids long. From germline, CDR1 is SGHTA and CDR2 FQGNSA. Trimming took 0 bases from V and 6 from J, leaving 8 bases between them. Here the CDR3 reads CASSLAGVSGELFF. Written as DNA, the CDR3 is TGTGCCAGCAGCTTAGCAGGGGTATCCGGGGAGCTGTTTTTT. The entire variable domain, with the rest obtained from reference TRBV7-2 and TRBJ2-2, is as follows: GAGVSQSPSNKVTEKGKDVELRCDPISGHTALYWYRQSLGQGLEFLIYFQGNSAPDKSGLPSDRFSAERTGGSVSTLTIQRTQQEDSAVYLCASSLAGVSGELFFGEGSRLTVL.